One T cell receptor beta chain is described in this entry. The CDR3 is 14 residues long. Germline V CDR1 and CDR2: SGHNT, YYREEE (reference sequence). With 4 bases clipped from V and 5 bases from J, the junction kept 7 bases outside the gene matches. Sequencing was performed with immunoSEQ multiplex PCR; in TCRdb, only in-frame clones are kept and a portion is missing. The sample lists around 330,000 clones; 90% were seen once. The entry originates in a study of blood T cell repertoires in COVID-19. The chain uses TRBV5-4 and TRBJ2-3; 7 bases fit TRBD2. The source is a man aged 60 to 69 who had recovered from COVID-19. The sample consisted of PBMCs or T cells enriched from blood (not recorded which). CDR3 sequence (DNA): TGTGCCAGCAGCGGGAGGGGTAGTGAAGATACGCAGTATTTT. Encoded protein: CASSGRGSEDTQYF.